The entry below describes one T cell receptor beta chain. This sample is drawn from a study of blood T cell repertoires in COVID-19. Turning to the study itself: The study drew acute and convalescent COVID-19 samples from the United States, Italy and Spain.

The table came from immunoSEQ multiplex PCR; TCRdb's copy has only in-frame clones and leaves some out. The data hold 65,000 to 100,000 clones, with roughly 80% observed a single time. Sequencing input: peripheral blood. The sequence came from an elderly woman with acute or convalescent COVID-19.

In nucleotides, the CDR3 is TGCGCCAGCAGTGAACGGAACTATGGCTACACCTTC. Amino acids: CASSERNYGYTF. V and J are TRBV10-2 and TRBJ1-2; unclear D gene. CDR3 size: 12 residues. The V end was cut by 3 bases, the J end by 2 bases, with 4 bases between. Per germline, CDR1 WSHSY and CDR2 SAAADI.